Listed below are T cell receptor beta chains from one sample, sequenced in a study of CD8 T cells in acute hepatitis C reinfection. The protocol was immunoSEQ multiplex PCR, while the TCRdb copy is restricted to in-frame clones and leaves out a portion. The sample records tens of thousands of clones, 80% to 90% being singletons. Sequences were obtained from naive CD8+ T cells from PBMCs. These receptors were obtained from a woman younger than 35 who spontaneously cleared hepatitis C infection. Each CDR3 is given with its conserved first and last residue. D genes are given only for firm matches. Rows give clone size only sometimes, using once, few, many, or a class for an expanded clone.

abundance,j_gene,v_gene,d_gene,CDR3nt,CDR3aa
once,TRBJ1-1,TRBV9,.,TGTGCCAGCAGCGTAGAGGGGGGTGGGACTGAAGCTTTCTTT,CASSVEGGGTEAFF
.,TRBJ2-7,TRBV6-6,TRBD2,TGTGCCAGCAGTTACTCAGGACTAGCAGGCTCCTACGAGCAGTACTTC,CASSYSGLAGSYEQYF
.,TRBJ2-3,TRBV4-1,.,TGCGCCAGCAGCGATAGCACAGATACGCAGTATTTT,CASSDSTDTQYF
.,TRBJ2-1,TRBV27,TRBD2,TGTGCCAGCAGCATAAGCGGGAGCTACAATGAGCAGTTCTTC,CASSISGSYNEQFF
.,TRBJ1-2,TRBV7-9,.,TGTGCCAGCAGCTTAATACCCCTCGGGTCCTATGGCTACACCTTC,CASSLIPLGSYGYTF
.,TRBJ1-1,TRBV11-2,TRBD1,TGTGCCAGCAGCCCGACAGGGGGGAACACTGAAGCTTTCTTT,CASSPTGGNTEAFF
.,TRBJ2-1,TRBV27,TRBD1,TGTGCCAGCAGCCGAACAGGGGGCTCTTACAATGAGCAGTTCTTC,CASSRTGGSYNEQFF
.,TRBJ2-7,TRBV9,TRBD2,TGTGCCAGCAGTACCGGGACTAGCGGCTACGAGCAGTACTTC,CASSTGTSGYEQYF
.,TRBJ1-3,TRBV6-6,.,TGTGCCAGCAGTTACTCGATAGGGGCAGCTGGAAACACCATATATTTT,CASSYSIGAAGNTIYF
once,TRBJ2-1,TRBV9,.,TGTGCCAGCAGCAATACCATAATGATGAGCTCCTACAATGAGCAGTTCTTC,CASSNTIMMSSYNEQFF
few,TRBJ2-7,TRBV6-1,.,TGTGCCAGCAGCTTGATAGGGCCCCCCTACGAGCAGTACTTC,CASSLIGPPYEQYF
.,TRBJ2-1,TRBV10-1,.,TGCGCCAGCAGTGAGGTGACTACAGACAATGAGCAGTTCTTC,CASSEVTTDNEQFF
.,TRBJ2-1,TRBV29-1,.,TGCAGCGCCGCCGACAGTGTCTACAATGAGCAGTTCTTC,CSAADSVYNEQFF
.,TRBJ2-7,TRBV27,TRBD2,TGTGCCAGCATTGGACTAGCGGAGGGGGGTTCCTACGAGCAGTACTTC,CASIGLAEGGSYEQYF
.,TRBJ1-1,TRBV6-5,.,TGTGCCAGCAGTTACAGGGGCGGGACTGAAGCTTTCTTT,CASSYRGGTEAFF